These 2 T cell receptor beta chains came from one sample sequenced in a study of cytomegalovirus exposure and HLA in healthy donors. PCR used 60 Vbeta primers and 13 Jbeta primers. Profiling relied on immunoSEQ multiplex PCR, and the TCRdb table lists in-frame clones only, not all of them. The sample holds about 69,000 clones, around 70% seen once. The specimen sequenced was PBMCs. Receptors originate from a woman between 25 and 40 years old in good health and CMV-seropositive.

The V call is TRBV27, the J call TRBJ1-1, with D possibly TRBD1 on 5 matching bases. V lost 2 bases, J lost 6 bases, and 10 bases lay in between. CDR3 length: 13 amino acids. Germline V gene lookup returns CDR1 MNHEY and CDR2 SMNVEV (reference sequence). The CDR3 sequence: CASSLQGYAEAFF. The CDR3 coding sequence is TGTGCCAGCAGTTTACAGGGTTATGCTGAAGCTTTCTTT.

The chain combines TRBV18 with TRBJ1-2, with D uncertain. Germline values: CDR1 KGHSH, CDR2 LQKENI. This CDR3 has 14 residues. The germline V and J ends were trimmed by 5 bases and 0 bases, with 10 bases remaining between them. CDR3 nucleotides: TGTGCCAGCTCATCAGGTTCTACTAACTATGGCTACACCTTC. Protein product: CASSSGSTNYGYTF. Full variable domain (rest looked up from reference TRBV18 and TRBJ1-2): NAGVMQNPRHLVRRRGQEARLRCSPMKGHSHVYWYRQLPEEGLKFMVYLQKENIIDESGMPKERFSAEFPKEGPSILRIQQVVRGDSAAYFCASSSGSTNYGYTFGSGTRLTVV.